These T cell receptor beta chains were read from a single sample in a study of T cell repertoires in cytomegalovirus infection. TCRdb re-called the reads through MiXCR, storing one row per CDR3 protein. Of around 300,000 distinct CDR3 sequences listed, more than 9% are singletons. The sample consisted of PBMCs. The receptors come from a human donor in good health (CMV status not recorded). Some clones in this sample may be carry-over from other donors' samples. CDR3s include the opening cysteine and the closing phenylalanine or tryptophan. D genes are given only for firm matches. The size entry is marked missing in some rows and otherwise reads once, few, many or a size class.

v_call	d_call	j_call	clone_size	cdr3_nt	cdr3_aa
TRBV7-9	.	TRBJ2-7	.	TGTGCCAGCAATAACTACGGGAGCTCCTACGAGCAGTACTTC	CASNNYGSSYEQYF
TRBV27	.	TRBJ1-4	few	TGTGTCAGCAGTTTACTCCCCGGGGCCTACGGTGAAAAACTGTTTTTT	CVSSLLPGAYGEKLFF
TRBV7-2	.	TRBJ1-1	many	TGTGCCAGCAGCTTAACAGGGACTCTAGGAGCTTTCTTT	CASSLTGTLGAFF
TRBV7-2	.	TRBJ2-5	.	TGTGCCAGCAGCTTAGCGGGTCCCGCCGAGCCCCAGTACTTC	CASSLAGPAEPQYF
TRBV24-1	.	TRBJ2-7	many	TGTGCCACCAGTGACTCGGGACGGACCTACGAGCAGTACTTC	CATSDSGRTYEQYF
TRBV7-2	.	TRBJ1-2	few	TGTGCCAGCAGCCCCCGATGGGCTAACTATGGCTACACCTTC	CASSPRWANYGYTF
TRBV7-2	.	TRBJ2-1	many	TGTGCCAGCAGCTTAGCCCTTAGGAATGAGCAGTTCTTC	CASSLALRNEQFF
TRBV5-6	TRBD1	TRBJ1-1	.	TGTGCCAGCAGCCCAAGACAGGGTGAAGCTTTCTTT	CASSPRQGEAFF
TRBV2	.	TRBJ1-5	.	TGTGCCAGCAGTGTAACCGGAGATAGCAATCAGCCCCAGCATTTT	CASSVTGDSNQPQHF
TRBV2	TRBD2	TRBJ2-1	.	TGTGCCAGCAAACAGAGGCGGGAGAGGACCTACAATGAGCAGTTCTTC	CASKQRRERTYNEQFF
TRBV7-2	.	TRBJ1-3	.	TGTGCCAGCAGCTTCGACAGTGGAAACACCATATATTTT	CASSFDSGNTIYF
TRBV7-6	.	TRBJ2-7	few	TGTGCCAGCAGCGAGCAGGGGTCGAGGGAGCAGTACTTC	CASSEQGSREQYF
TRBV12-3/TRBV12-4	.	TRBJ2-1	.	TGTGCCAGCAGCCGGACAGCCCATGAGGAGTTCTTC	CASSRTAHEEFF
TRBV13	.	TRBJ2-1	few	TGTGCCAGCAGCCTCACGAGACCCGCAGTAGCGAATGAGCAGTTCTTC	CASSLTRPAVANEQFF
TRBV7-6	.	TRBJ2-1	many	TGTGCCAGCAACCCGGGGACGACCTACAATGAGCAGTTCTTC	CASNPGTTYNEQFF